The rows below give T cell receptor beta chains drawn from one sample of a study of CD8+CD57+ T cells in acquired aplastic anemia. TCRdb itself ran the reads through MiXCR, one entry per CDR3 protein. The repertoire holds roughly 280,000 distinct CDR3 sequences, with approximately 60% as singletons. The specimen was sorted CD4+, CD8+, or CD8+CD57+ T cells (not recorded which) from PBMCs. The receptors were gathered from a human donor with aplastic anemia. The CDR3 runs from the conserved cysteine through the conserved F or W. A D gene is named only where the DNA matches it firmly. Some rows have no size entry. The others give once, few or many, or a class for an expanded clone.

clone size: many
J gene: TRBJ1-1
D gene: NA
V gene: TRBV3-1
CDR3 protein: CASSQENLNTEAFF
CDR3 DNA: TGTGCCAGCAGCCAAGAAAATTTGAATACTGAAGCTTTCTTT

clone size: many
J gene: TRBJ2-3
D gene: NA
V gene: TRBV9
CDR3 protein: CASSVGPGGPTDTQYF
CDR3 DNA: TGTGCCAGCAGCGTAGGGCCAGGGGGGCCGACAGATACGCAGTATTTT

clone size: NA
J gene: TRBJ2-5
D gene: NA
V gene: TRBV12-3/TRBV12-4
CDR3 protein: CASGKGGQETQYF
CDR3 DNA: TGTGCCAGCGGGAAGGGGGGGCAAGAGACCCAGTACTTC

clone size: NA
J gene: TRBJ2-2
D gene: TRBD1
V gene: TRBV3-1
CDR3 protein: CASSQSGQGYTGELFF
CDR3 DNA: TGTGCCAGCAGTCAATCGGGACAGGGATACACCGGGGAGCTGTTTTTT

clone size: NA
J gene: TRBJ2-7
D gene: NA
V gene: TRBV20-1
CDR3 protein: CSAPSSSDGAYEQYF
CDR3 DNA: TGCAGTGCTCCGAGCTCGAGCGACGGTGCCTACGAGCAGTACTTC

clone size: NA
J gene: TRBJ2-3
D gene: TRBD1
V gene: TRBV9
CDR3 protein: CASSVEGTGADTQYF
CDR3 DNA: TGTGCCAGCAGCGTAGAGGGGACAGGGGCAGATACGCAGTATTTT

clone size: NA
J gene: TRBJ1-1
D gene: NA
V gene: TRBV7-9
CDR3 protein: CASSSGRDEAFF
CDR3 DNA: TGTGCCAGCAGCTCCGGTAGGGATGAAGCTTTCTTT

clone size: once
J gene: TRBJ2-7
D gene: TRBD1
V gene: TRBV5-1
CDR3 protein: CASSQLQGGPYEQYF
CDR3 DNA: TGCGCCAGCAGCCAGCTACAGGGGGGTCCCTACGAGCAGTACTTC

clone size: NA
J gene: TRBJ1-6
D gene: NA
V gene: TRBV20-1
CDR3 protein: CSAVRSSYNSPLHF
CDR3 DNA: TGCAGTGCTGTCAGGAGCTCCTATAATTCACCCCTCCACTTT

clone size: NA
J gene: TRBJ2-1
D gene: NA
V gene: TRBV7-2
CDR3 protein: CASSPDYTYNEQFF
CDR3 DNA: TGTGCCAGCAGCCCGGACTACACTTACAATGAGCAGTTCTTC

clone size: NA
J gene: TRBJ2-3
D gene: NA
V gene: TRBV29-1
CDR3 protein: CSVRGPFTDTQYF
CDR3 DNA: TGCAGCGTTCGAGGGCCTTTCACAGATACGCAGTATTTT

clone size: many
J gene: TRBJ2-1
D gene: NA
V gene: TRBV7-9
CDR3 protein: CASTEGSYNEQFF
CDR3 DNA: TGTGCCAGCACGGAAGGCTCCTACAATGAGCAGTTCTTC

clone size: NA
J gene: TRBJ2-5
D gene: NA
V gene: TRBV19
CDR3 protein: CASSEPGSYTQYF
CDR3 DNA: TGTGCCAGTAGTGAACCAGGGTCCTACACCCAGTACTTC

clone size: NA
J gene: TRBJ1-1
D gene: NA
V gene: TRBV2
CDR3 protein: CASIGMNTEAFF
CDR3 DNA: TGTGCCAGCATCGGGATGAACACTGAAGCTTTCTTT

clone size: many
J gene: TRBJ2-5
D gene: NA
V gene: TRBV19
CDR3 protein: CASSISWDVKTQYF
CDR3 DNA: TGTGCCAGTAGTATCTCATGGGATGTGAAGACCCAGTACTTC

clone size: many
J gene: TRBJ1-6
D gene: NA
V gene: TRBV7-9
CDR3 protein: CASSSGQGGSPLHF
CDR3 DNA: TGTGCCAGCAGCTCGGGGCAGGGAGGCTCCCCCCTCCACTTT

clone size: once
J gene: TRBJ2-7
D gene: NA
V gene: TRBV29-1
CDR3 protein: CSVAEQFYEQYF
CDR3 DNA: TGCAGCGTTGCCGAACAGTTCTACGAGCAGTACTTC

clone size: many
J gene: TRBJ1-1
D gene: NA
V gene: TRBV7-3
CDR3 protein: CASSLMWGSGAEAFF
CDR3 DNA: TGTGCCAGCAGCTTAATGTGGGGAAGCGGCGCTGAAGCTTTCTTT

clone size: few
J gene: TRBJ1-3
D gene: TRBD1
V gene: TRBV27
CDR3 protein: CASSYRGRSGNTIYF
CDR3 DNA: TGTGCCAGCAGTTACAGGGGGCGGTCTGGAAACACCATATATTTT

clone size: many
J gene: TRBJ2-5
D gene: NA
V gene: TRBV7-8
CDR3 protein: CASSLVFRETQYF
CDR3 DNA: TGTGCCAGCAGCTTAGTGTTCAGGGAGACCCAGTACTTC

clone size: NA
J gene: TRBJ1-2
D gene: NA
V gene: TRBV29-1
CDR3 protein: CSVEDRTGGGYYGYTF
CDR3 DNA: TGCAGCGTTGAAGATCGAACCGGAGGGGGATACTATGGCTACACCTTC

clone size: many
J gene: TRBJ1-2
D gene: NA
V gene: TRBV7-9
CDR3 protein: CASSLELGGSYGYTF
CDR3 DNA: TGTGCCAGCAGCTTAGAGCTGGGAGGCAGCTATGGCTACACCTTC

clone size: NA
J gene: TRBJ1-2
D gene: NA
V gene: TRBV7-9
CDR3 protein: CASKPEICF
CDR3 DNA: TGTGCCAGCAAGCCCGAAATTTGCTTC

clone size: NA
J gene: TRBJ2-7
D gene: NA
V gene: TRBV5-1
CDR3 protein: CASSLSLASYEQYF
CDR3 DNA: TGCGCCAGCAGCTTGTCGTTAGCATCGTACGAGCAGTACTTC

clone size: NA
J gene: TRBJ2-3
D gene: NA
V gene: TRBV24-1
CDR3 protein: CATSEWGTTDTQYF
CDR3 DNA: TGTGCCACCAGCGAATGGGGCACCACAGATACGCAGTATTTT

clone size: NA
J gene: TRBJ1-6
D gene: NA
V gene: TRBV19
CDR3 protein: CASIFKHQHGGPNSPLHF
CDR3 DNA: TGTGCCAGTATCTTCAAACACCAACACGGGGGGCCCAATTCACCCCTCCACTTT

clone size: many
J gene: TRBJ2-6
D gene: NA
V gene: TRBV7-8
CDR3 protein: CASSSGGLNSGANVLTF
CDR3 DNA: TGTGCCAGCAGCTCCGGCGGACTCAACTCTGGGGCCAACGTCCTGACTTTC

clone size: NA
J gene: TRBJ2-7
D gene: NA
V gene: TRBV7-2
CDR3 protein: CASSLETDYVQYF
CDR3 DNA: TGTGCCAGCAGCTTAGAAACAGACTACGTGCAGTACTTC

clone size: many
J gene: TRBJ2-5
D gene: TRBD2
V gene: TRBV19
CDR3 protein: CASSMGVAGGRETQYF
CDR3 DNA: TGTGCCAGTAGTATGGGGGTAGCGGGAGGGCGAGAGACCCAGTACTTC

clone size: NA
J gene: TRBJ1-5
D gene: TRBD1
V gene: TRBV7-2
CDR3 protein: CASSLIQGSGNQPQHF
CDR3 DNA: TGTGCCAGCAGCCTCATACAGGGGTCCGGCAATCAGCCCCAGCATTTT

clone size: NA
J gene: TRBJ2-3
D gene: TRBD2
V gene: TRBV19
CDR3 protein: CASSTTSGAGTQYF
CDR3 DNA: TGTGCCAGTAGCACGACTAGCGGGGCTGGGACGCAGTATTTT

clone size: many
J gene: TRBJ2-5
D gene: NA
V gene: TRBV7-9
CDR3 protein: CASSLWETQYF
CDR3 DNA: TGTGCCAGCAGCCTTTGGGAGACCCAGTACTTC

clone size: NA
J gene: TRBJ2-7
D gene: TRBD2
V gene: TRBV10-3
CDR3 protein: CAISESPREGGNEQYF
CDR3 DNA: TGTGCCATCAGTGAATCCCCCCGGGAGGGCGGGAACGAGCAGTACTTC

clone size: NA
J gene: TRBJ2-1
D gene: NA
V gene: TRBV20-1
CDR3 protein: CSASGGSYNEQFF
CDR3 DNA: TGCAGTGCTTCAGGGGGGTCCTACAATGAGCAGTTCTTC

clone size: NA
J gene: TRBJ1-5
D gene: NA
V gene: TRBV12-3/TRBV12-4
CDR3 protein: CASSFHGAEQPQHF
CDR3 DNA: TGTGCCAGCAGTTTTCACGGAGCTGAACAGCCCCAGCATTTT

clone size: many
J gene: TRBJ2-1
D gene: TRBD2
V gene: TRBV29-1
CDR3 protein: CSASGTSGHYNEQFF
CDR3 DNA: TGCAGCGCTTCCGGGACTAGCGGGCACTACAATGAGCAGTTCTTC

clone size: many
J gene: TRBJ2-3
D gene: NA
V gene: TRBV5-6
CDR3 protein: CASSFGLGNTQYF
CDR3 DNA: TGTGCCAGCAGCTTCGGGCTAGGCAATACGCAGTATTTT

clone size: once
J gene: TRBJ1-1
D gene: NA
V gene: TRBV5-1
CDR3 protein: CASSSDRSEAFF
CDR3 DNA: TGCGCCAGCAGCTCGGACCGGAGTGAAGCTTTCTTT

clone size: many
J gene: TRBJ1-5
D gene: NA
V gene: TRBV25-1
CDR3 protein: CASSEPGRVGQPQHF
CDR3 DNA: TGTGCCAGCAGTGAACCAGGACGAGTCGGTCAGCCCCAGCATTTT

clone size: NA
J gene: TRBJ2-7
D gene: NA
V gene: TRBV7-9
CDR3 protein: CASSLHPYEQYF
CDR3 DNA: TGTGCCAGCAGCTTACACCCCTACGAGCAGTACTTC

clone size: NA
J gene: TRBJ1-1
D gene: NA
V gene: TRBV5-8
CDR3 protein: CASRSRVGGNTEAFF
CDR3 DNA: TGTGCCAGCAGATCCCGGGTAGGGGGGAACACTGAAGCTTTCTTT

clone size: NA
J gene: TRBJ2-5
D gene: TRBD2
V gene: TRBV10-3
CDR3 protein: CAISPLAGAETQYF
CDR3 DNA: TGTGCCATCAGTCCTCTAGCGGGAGCAGAGACCCAGTACTTC

clone size: NA
J gene: TRBJ2-7
D gene: TRBD2
V gene: TRBV7-2
CDR3 protein: CASSVGTNPYEQYF
CDR3 DNA: TGTGCCAGCAGCGTCGGGACTAACCCCTACGAGCAGTACTTC

clone size: NA
J gene: TRBJ2-3
D gene: TRBD2
V gene: TRBV15
CDR3 protein: CATSRDLAGGRGTQYF
CDR3 DNA: TGTGCCACCAGCAGAGATTTAGCGGGAGGAAGGGGTACGCAGTATTTT

clone size: NA
J gene: TRBJ2-7
D gene: NA
V gene: TRBV9
CDR3 protein: CASSVGYGSSYEQYF
CDR3 DNA: TGTGCCAGCAGCGTAGGCTACGGGAGCTCCTACGAGCAGTACTTC

clone size: many
J gene: TRBJ2-2
D gene: NA
V gene: TRBV7-6
CDR3 protein: CASSGGPSTGELFF
CDR3 DNA: TGTGCCAGCAGTGGAGGGCCTAGCACCGGGGAGCTGTTTTTT

clone size: NA
J gene: TRBJ2-2
D gene: NA
V gene: TRBV9
CDR3 protein: CASSSRGGHGELFF
CDR3 DNA: TGTGCCAGCAGCTCGCGAGGGGGTCACGGGGAGCTGTTTTTT

clone size: NA
J gene: TRBJ2-2
D gene: TRBD2
V gene: TRBV2
CDR3 protein: CASRAGLQTGELVF
CDR3 DNA: TGTGCCAGCAGAGCGGGACTGCAGACCGGGGAGCTGGTTTTT

clone size: NA
J gene: TRBJ1-2
D gene: TRBD1
V gene: TRBV5-4
CDR3 protein: CASSGRTGGYGYTF
CDR3 DNA: TGTGCCAGCAGCGGTCGGACAGGGGGCTATGGCTACACCTTC

clone size: NA
J gene: TRBJ2-3
D gene: TRBD2
V gene: TRBV10-3
CDR3 protein: CAISGTSGGSTDTQYF
CDR3 DNA: TGTGCCATCAGTGGGACTAGCGGGGGAAGCACAGATACGCAGTATTTT

clone size: NA
J gene: TRBJ2-7
D gene: TRBD1
V gene: TRBV5-1
CDR3 protein: CASSRAVGTGGAKYF
CDR3 DNA: TGCGCCAGCAGCCGAGCTGTCGGGACAGGGGGCGCAAAGTACTTC

clone size: NA
J gene: TRBJ2-1
D gene: TRBD2
V gene: TRBV24-1
CDR3 protein: CATSDLGGAGGIPYNEQFF
CDR3 DNA: TGTGCCACCAGTGACCTGGGGGGGGCGGGGGGGATCCCCTACAATGAGCAGTTCTTC

clone size: NA
J gene: TRBJ2-5
D gene: TRBD2
V gene: TRBV7-2
CDR3 protein: CASSTGLAGGTVETQYF
CDR3 DNA: TGTGCCAGCAGCACGGGACTAGCGGGAGGGACCGTTGAGACCCAGTACTTC

clone size: NA
J gene: TRBJ2-1
D gene: NA
V gene: TRBV15
CDR3 protein: CATSSPPTGLNEQFF
CDR3 DNA: TGTGCCACCAGCAGCCCCCCGACGGGGCTCAATGAGCAGTTCTTC

clone size: NA
J gene: TRBJ1-5
D gene: TRBD1
V gene: TRBV19
CDR3 protein: CASSGGTGFLSNQPQHF
CDR3 DNA: TGTGCCAGTAGTGGAGGGACAGGGTTTTTGAGCAATCAGCCCCAGCATTTT

clone size: once
J gene: TRBJ2-2
D gene: NA
V gene: TRBV25-1
CDR3 protein: CASSEEVWATGELFF
CDR3 DNA: TGTGCCAGCAGTGAGGAAGTCTGGGCTACCGGGGAGCTGTTTTTT

clone size: NA
J gene: TRBJ1-6
D gene: TRBD1
V gene: TRBV7-2
CDR3 protein: CAGSKRDRGLGSPLHF
CDR3 DNA: TGTGCCGGCAGCAAAAGGGACAGGGGCCTAGGATCACCCCTCCACTTT

clone size: few
J gene: TRBJ1-4
D gene: TRBD1
V gene: TRBV18
CDR3 protein: CASSKRQGTNEKLFF
CDR3 DNA: TGTGCCAGCTCAAAAAGACAGGGGACTAATGAAAAACTGTTTTTT

clone size: NA
J gene: TRBJ1-2
D gene: NA
V gene: TRBV12-3/TRBV12-4
CDR3 protein: CASTTSGRGYGYTF
CDR3 DNA: TGTGCCAGCACCACGAGCGGCAGGGGCTATGGCTACACCTTC

clone size: once
J gene: TRBJ2-3
D gene: TRBD1
V gene: TRBV15
CDR3 protein: CATRDRGRSDTQYF
CDR3 DNA: TGTGCCACCCGGGACAGGGGGAGATCAGATACGCAGTATTTT